What follows is one T cell receptor beta chain and its context. What it recognizes is unknown. This table comes from immunoSEQ multiplex PCR, and its TCRdb copy is limited to in-frame clones, with some not included. The table shows tens of thousands of clones, with approximately 91% occurring only once. This sample is part of a study of ipilimumab plus nivolumab after autologous stem cell transplantation. Study at large: Typical patient got roughly 5 ipilimumab doses and about eight nivolumab doses (median). Study observations and caveats: Per the authors, repertoire, Treg and microbiota data justify further study.

Through week 26, nivolumab 3 mg/kg IV was given weeks 1, 4, 7, 10, then biweekly. Trimming removed 6 bases from V and 7 bases from J; junction bases left unmatched: 18. This CDR3 spans 18 amino acids. Looked up from germline, CDR1 is LNHDA and CDR2 is SQIVND (reference sequence). This specimen was PBMCs, taken in a trial of ipilimumab plus nivolumab as post-transplant consolidation. This receptor was identified in a male donor with multiple myeloma. The V call is TRBV19, the J call TRBJ2-2; TRBD1 aligns across 9 bases. CDR3 nucleotides: TGTGCCAGTAGCAGAGCCAATCACAGGGGGCGAAAGGTCGGGGAGCTGTTTTTT. This translates into CASSRANHRGRKVGELFF.